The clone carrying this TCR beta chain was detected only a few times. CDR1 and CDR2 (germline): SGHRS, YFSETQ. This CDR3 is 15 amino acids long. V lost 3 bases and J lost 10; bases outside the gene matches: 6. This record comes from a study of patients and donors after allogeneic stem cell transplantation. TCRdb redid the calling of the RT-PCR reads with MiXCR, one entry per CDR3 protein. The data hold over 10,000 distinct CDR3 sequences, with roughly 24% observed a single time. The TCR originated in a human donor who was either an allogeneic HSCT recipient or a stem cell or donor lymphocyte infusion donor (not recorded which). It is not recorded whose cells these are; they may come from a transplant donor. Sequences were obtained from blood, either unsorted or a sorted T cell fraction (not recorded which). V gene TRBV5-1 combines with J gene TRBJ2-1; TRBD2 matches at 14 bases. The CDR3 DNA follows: TGCGCCAGCAGCTATGGGACTAGCGGGAGAGGCGAGCAGTTCTTC. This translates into CASSYGTSGRGEQFF.